This TCR beta chain stems from a study of cytomegalovirus exposure and HLA in healthy donors. Study-wide context: Earlier, roughly 120 million unique TCR beta sequences were recovered from around 200 million T cells by an analysis.

Study-level results: Certain indistinguishable V segments, among them TRBV6-2 and TRBV6-3, were excluded. Near-uniform donor sequencing depth was presumed by presence/absence analyses. TCR beta sequences reportedly predicted the HLA-A and HLA-B alleles of most subjects accurately.

Comment on this clone: The antigen is not known.

Primers for the PCR totalled 60 Vbeta and 13 Jbeta. The assay was immunoSEQ multiplex PCR, and TCRdb's table has in-frame clones only and misses some. The data hold 120,000 to 150,000 clones, with 79% observed a single time. This CDR3 comprises 16 residues. CDR1 SGHTA and CDR2 FQGNSA come from the germline V gene. The V gene end was trimmed by 5 bases and the J gene end by 5 bases; junction bases not matched to a gene: 13. V gene TRBV7-2 combines with J gene TRBJ2-7; 9 bases are shared with TRBD1. The sample comprised PBMCs. The source is a woman aged 40 to 50 in good health and CMV-seropositive. The CDR3 loop reads CASSRLTGTGTHEQYF. CDR3 nucleotides: TGTGCCAGCAGCCGATTAACCGGGACAGGGACCCACGAGCAGTACTTC. Looking up the rest from reference TRBV7-2 and TRBJ2-7 gives the full variable domain: GAGVSQSPSNKVTEKGKDVELRCDPISGHTALYWYRQSLGQGLEFLIYFQGNSAPDKSGLPSDRFSAERTGGSVSTLTIQRTQQEDSAVYLCASSRLTGTGTHEQYFGPGTRLTVT.